Sequencing of this T cell receptor (beta chain) was carried out in a study of T-cell reconstitution after alpha-beta-depleted transplantation in children. Study outcomes and limitations: Several hundred expanded graft clones reportedly supplied alpha-beta T cells about two months after transplant. One year post-transplant, T-cell counts and diversity were largely derived from T cells produced anew. Recipient T cells and thymic progenitors that survived were the source of the high TCRbeta diversity seen at day 60 in some patients.

Construction of the TCRbeta library involved unique molecular identifiers. From the PCR reads, TCRdb called clonotypes with MiXCR, one entry per CDR3 protein. This sample carries fewer than 550,000 distinct CDR3 sequences, roughly 17% of them seen once, and the ten largest clones take approximately 28%. In this sample, this clonotype turned up a few times. Its antigen is still unknown. CDR1 and CDR2 (germline): SEHNR, FQNEAQ (reference sequence). The CDR3 is made up of 13 amino acids. Trimming shortened V by 4 bases and J by 7 bases, and 13 bases separated the two germline ends. The chain joins TRBV7-9 to TRBJ1-2; D is perhaps TRBD1 (6 bases). The clonotype comes from a boy less than two years old who had a stem cell transplant for Wiskott-Aldrich syndrome, so the T cells may come from the graft donor. This specimen consisted of PBMCs, mostly from graft donor cells, obtained 360 days after TCRalphabeta/CD19-depleted stem cell transplant. The DNA for the CDR3 is TGTGCCAGCAGCTCCGCTAAGGGGGTTGGCTACACCTTC. Its protein product is CASSSAKGVGYTF.